Following are 14 T cell receptor beta chains from one sample sequenced in a study of blood T cell repertoires in COVID-19. TCRdb keeps only in-frame clones here, not all; method: immunoSEQ multiplex PCR. The sample includes around 200,000 clones, about 85% of them seen just once. Sequenced: PBMCs or T cells enriched from blood (not recorded which). The receptors originated from a man aged 35 to 55 who had recovered from COVID-19.

The rearrangement uses TRBV7-9 and TRBJ2-7, with TRBD1 matching over 9 bases. V dropped 4 bases and J dropped 8; count of bases not matched to a gene: 12. CDR3 size: 15 residues. Germline V gene lookup returns CDR1 SEHNR and CDR2 FQNEAQ (reference sequence). The CDR3 bases are TGTGCCAGCAGCTCCACGCCGGACAGGGGTAGGCAGCAGTACTTC. Translated: CASSSTPDRGRQQYF.

The chain employs TRBV7-9 and TRBJ2-1, with 7 bases that match TRBD2. The germline V gene encodes CDR1 SEHNR and CDR2 FQNEAQ (reference sequence). The CDR3 spans 17 residues. With V trimmed by 1 base and J by 6 bases, 12 bases remained unmatched. CDR3 protein: CASSLGTRRVFGNEQFF. CDR3 nucleotide sequence: TGTGCCAGCAGCTTAGGGACTAGGCGGGTCTTTGGCAATGAGCAGTTCTTC.

This clone was seen just once. The rearrangement joins TRBV18 to TRBJ2-7; no reliable D call. Germline loops: CDR1 KGHSH, CDR2 LQKENI. The CDR3 has 12 amino acids. V lost 2 bases and J 3 bases, leaving 5 bases between the germline ends. The CDR3 region is CASSPSDYEQYF. The CDR3 DNA sequence: TGTGCCAGCTCACCATCAGACTACGAGCAGTACTTC.

The rearrangement uses TRBV28 and TRBJ1-2; 12 nucleotides line up with TRBD1. The ends lost 7 bases at V and 2 bases at J; junction bases unmatched: 8. The CDR3 sequence is 16 residues long. Looked up from germline, CDR1 is MDHEN and CDR2 is SYDVKM. The CDR3 region has the DNA TGTGCCAGCAATGAGGGGGGACAGGGGGCAAACTATGGCTACACCTTC. It codes for CASNEGGQGANYGYTF.

The chain combines TRBV7-2 with TRBJ2-1, with 8 bases matching TRBD2. The ends lost 4 bases at V and 13 bases at J; junction bases unmatched: 9. Germline CDR1 SGHTA, CDR2 FQGNSA. The CDR3 contains 13 residues. CDR3 residues: CASSSLSGGPQFF. The CDR3 DNA sequence: TGTGCCAGCAGCTCTCTGAGCGGGGGCCCACAGTTCTTC.

This chain connects TRBV5-4 to TRBJ1-3; D is perhaps TRBD1 (6 bases). The V gene's germline CDR1 is SGHNT and CDR2 YYREEE (reference sequence). Trimming removed 4 bases from V and 3 bases from J, with 8 bases in between. The CDR3 covers 13 residues. The CDR3 coding sequence is TGTGCCAGCAGCCCGACAGGTGGAAACACCATATATTTT. The encoded protein is CASSPTGGNTIYF.

The V call is TRBV5-5, the J call TRBJ2-3; 7 bases map to TRBD2. The CDR3 runs to 16 residues. Germline V gives CDR1 SGHKS, CDR2 YYEKEE (reference sequence). The J segment lost 7 bases and the V segment lost 1 base, leaving 12 bases of the junction unmatched. The CDR3 coding sequence is TGTGCCAGCAGCTTGTCCCCTAGCGGCCTCTTATATACGCAGTATTTT. This sequence encodes CASSLSPSGLLYTQYF. Based on the CDR3 plus reference TRBV5-5 and TRBJ2-3, the full variable domain is DAGVTQSPTHLIKTRGQQVTLRCSPISGHKSVSWYQQVLGQGPQFIFQYYEKEERGRGNFPDRFSARQFPNYSSELNVNALLLGDSALYLCASSLSPSGLLYTQYFGPGTRLTVL.

The chain uses TRBV5-6 and TRBJ2-6; 7 bases fit TRBD1. The V gene's germline CDR1 is SGHDT and CDR2 YYEEEE. The CDR3 runs 16 residues. J lost 4 bases, V lost 1 base, and 5 bases had no gene match. CDR3: CASSLRGGVGANVLTF. The CDR3 region has the DNA TGTGCCAGCAGCTTGAGAGGGGGCGTGGGGGCCAACGTCCTGACTTTC.

The chain couples TRBV3-1 (or the pseudogene TRBV3-2) to TRBJ2-3; TRBD2 aligns across 9 bases. The V and J ends lost 5 bases and 4 bases, in that order; junction bases with no gene match: 7. CDR3 length: 15 residues. Germline CDR1 LGHDT, CDR2 YNNKEL (reference sequence). CDR3 residues: CASSIIAGDSDTQYF. CDR3 coding DNA: TGTGCCAGCAGCATCATAGCGGGAGATTCAGATACGCAGTATTTT.

The chain uses TRBV7-6 and TRBJ2-2; maybe TRBD1 (6 bases). The germline CDR1 and CDR2 sequences are SGHVS and FNYEAQ. The CDR3 covers 22 residues. Trimming removed 1 base at V and 2 bases at J, with 29 bases between. The CDR3 loop is CASSLVLTTRLWAQGNTGELFF. The CDR3 nucleotides are TGTGCCAGCAGCTTAGTGCTCACCACTCGCCTCTGGGCACAGGGAAACACCGGGGAGCTGTTTTTT.

The chain joins TRBV19 to TRBJ2-7; TRBD2 matches at 13 bases. CDR1 and CDR2 from the germline V gene are LNHDA and SQIVND (reference sequence). The junction had 4 bases not matched to a gene; V was cut back by 5 bases and J by 3 bases. The CDR3 loop spans 15 amino acids. CDR3 region: CASSFRLAGGYEQYF. The CDR3 DNA reads as TGTGCCAGTAGTTTCCGACTAGCGGGGGGCTACGAGCAGTACTTC.

V is TRBV6-5 and J is TRBJ1-5, with D unclear. Germline V gene lookup returns CDR1 MNHEY and CDR2 SVGAGI. The V and J ends lost 5 bases and 0 bases respectively, with 11 bases between them. The CDR3 runs 15 residues. CDR3 amino acids: CASSTKQVSNQPQHF. In DNA form, the CDR3 reads TGTGCCAGCAGTACGAAGCAGGTTAGCAATCAGCCCCAGCATTTT.

The table lists this clone with a few counts. CDR3 protein: CASSLFRRSAEAFF. In DNA, the CDR3 is TGTGCCAGCAGCTTGTTTAGGCGGAGCGCTGAAGCTTTCTTT. This chain links TRBV5-8 with TRBJ1-1; D uncertain. Trimming removed 1 base from V and 6 bases from J, with 13 bases in between. The CDR3 runs to 14 residues. Germline CDR1 SGHTS, CDR2 YDEGEE. Full variable domain (rest looked up from reference TRBV5-8 and TRBJ1-1): EAGVTQSPTHLIKTRGQQATLRCSPISGHTSVYWYQQALGLGLQFLLWYDEGEERNRGNFPPRFSGRQFPNYSSELNVNALELEDSALYLCASSLFRRSAEAFFGQGTRLTVV.

The CDR3 bases are TGTGCCAGCTCACCGAAACAGGGGATTGGCACTGAAGCTTTCTTT. Protein product: CASSPKQGIGTEAFF. This rearrangement joins TRBV18 to TRBJ1-1, with 7 bases lining up with TRBD1. The V gene end was trimmed by 3 bases and the J gene end by 4 bases; junction bases not matched to a gene: 8. CDR1 and CDR2 from the germline V gene are KGHSH and LQKENI. CDR3 size: 15 residues. Variable domain in full (rest from reference TRBV18 and TRBJ1-1): NAGVMQNPRHLVRRRGQEARLRCSPMKGHSHVYWYRQLPEEGLKFMVYLQKENIIDESGMPKERFSAEFPKEGPSILRIQQVVRGDSAAYFCASSPKQGIGTEAFFGQGTRLTVV.